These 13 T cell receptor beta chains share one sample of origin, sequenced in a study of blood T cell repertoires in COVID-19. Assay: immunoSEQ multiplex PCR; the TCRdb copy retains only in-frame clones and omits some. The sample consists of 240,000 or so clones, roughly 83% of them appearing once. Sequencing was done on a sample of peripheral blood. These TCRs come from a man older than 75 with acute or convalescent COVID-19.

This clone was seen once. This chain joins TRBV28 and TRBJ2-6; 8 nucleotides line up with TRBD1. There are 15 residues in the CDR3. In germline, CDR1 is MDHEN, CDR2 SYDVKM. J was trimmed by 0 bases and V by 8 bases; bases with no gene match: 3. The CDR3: CASDRGGSGANVLTF. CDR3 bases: TGTGCCAGCGACAGGGGAGGCTCTGGGGCCAACGTCCTGACTTTC.

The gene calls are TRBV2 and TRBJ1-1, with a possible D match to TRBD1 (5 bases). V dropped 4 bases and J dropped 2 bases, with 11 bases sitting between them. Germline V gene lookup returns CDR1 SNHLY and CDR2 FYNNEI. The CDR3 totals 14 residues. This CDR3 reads CASSVGGRNTEAFF. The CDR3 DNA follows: TGTGCCAGCAGTGTGGGGGGACGTAACACTGAAGCTTTCTTT.

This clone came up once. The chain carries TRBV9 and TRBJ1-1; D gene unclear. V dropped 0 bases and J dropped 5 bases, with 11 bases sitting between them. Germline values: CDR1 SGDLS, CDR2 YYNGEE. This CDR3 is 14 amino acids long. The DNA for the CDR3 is TGTGCCAGCAGCGTAGGCCCCGGAGGGACTGAAGCTTTCTTT. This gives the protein CASSVGPGGTEAFF.

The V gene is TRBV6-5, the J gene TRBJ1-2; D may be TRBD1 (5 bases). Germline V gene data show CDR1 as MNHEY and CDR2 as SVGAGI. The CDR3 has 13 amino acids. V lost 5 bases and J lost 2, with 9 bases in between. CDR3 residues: CASSLQGNYGYTF. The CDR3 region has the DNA TGTGCCAGCAGTCTTCAGGGCAACTATGGCTACACCTTC.

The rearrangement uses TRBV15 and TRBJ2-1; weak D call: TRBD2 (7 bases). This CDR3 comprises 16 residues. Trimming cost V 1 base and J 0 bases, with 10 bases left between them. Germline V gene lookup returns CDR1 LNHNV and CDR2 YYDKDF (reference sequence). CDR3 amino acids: CATSRAGGLSYNEQFF. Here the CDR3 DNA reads TGTGCCACCAGCAGAGCGGGGGGCCTCTCCTACAATGAGCAGTTCTTC.

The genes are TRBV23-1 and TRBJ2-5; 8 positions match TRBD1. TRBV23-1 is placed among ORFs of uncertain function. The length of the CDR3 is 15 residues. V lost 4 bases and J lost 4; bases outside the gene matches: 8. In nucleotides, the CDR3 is TGCGCCAGCAGTCCCCCGCAGGGGGCTGGAGAGACCCAGTACTTC. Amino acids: CASSPPQGAGETQYF.

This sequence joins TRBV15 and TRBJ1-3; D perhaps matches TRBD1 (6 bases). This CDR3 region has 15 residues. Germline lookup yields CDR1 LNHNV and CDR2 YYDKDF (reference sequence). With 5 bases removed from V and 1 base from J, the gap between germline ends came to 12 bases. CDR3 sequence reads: CATSPRGWSGNTIYF. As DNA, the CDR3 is TGTGCCACCAGCCCCAGGGGTTGGTCTGGAAACACCATATATTTT.

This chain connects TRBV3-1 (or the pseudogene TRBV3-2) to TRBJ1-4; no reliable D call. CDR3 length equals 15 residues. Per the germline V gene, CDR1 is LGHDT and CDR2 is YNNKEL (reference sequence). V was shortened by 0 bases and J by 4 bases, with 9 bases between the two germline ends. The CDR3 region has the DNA TGTGCCAGCAGCCAAGACAGGCTTATTAATGAAAAACTGTTTTTT. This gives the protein CASSQDRLINEKLFF.

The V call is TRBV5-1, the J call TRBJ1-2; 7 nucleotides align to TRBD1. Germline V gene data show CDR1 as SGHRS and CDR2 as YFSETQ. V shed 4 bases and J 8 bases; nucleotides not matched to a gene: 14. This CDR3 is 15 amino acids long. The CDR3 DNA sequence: TGCGCCAGCAGCCACGACCTACAGGGGAAGGGCGGCTACACCTTC. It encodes CASSHDLQGKGGYTF.

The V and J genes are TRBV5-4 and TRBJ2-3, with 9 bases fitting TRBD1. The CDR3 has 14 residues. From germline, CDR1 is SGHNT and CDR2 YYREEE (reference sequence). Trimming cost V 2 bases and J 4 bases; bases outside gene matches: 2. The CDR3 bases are TGTGCCAGCAGCTTAGGACAGGGGTCAGATACGCAGTATTTT. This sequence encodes CASSLGQGSDTQYF.

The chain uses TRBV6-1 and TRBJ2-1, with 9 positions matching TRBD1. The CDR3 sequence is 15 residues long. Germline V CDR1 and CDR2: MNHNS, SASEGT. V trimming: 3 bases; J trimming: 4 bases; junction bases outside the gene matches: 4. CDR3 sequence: CASSDPGQGYNEQFF. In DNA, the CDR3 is TGTGCCAGCAGTGACCCGGGACAGGGTTACAATGAGCAGTTCTTC.

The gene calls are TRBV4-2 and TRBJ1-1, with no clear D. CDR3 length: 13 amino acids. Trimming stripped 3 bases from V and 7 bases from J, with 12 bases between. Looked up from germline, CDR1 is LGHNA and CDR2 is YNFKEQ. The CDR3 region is CASSHVPPGEAFF. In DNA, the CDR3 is TGTGCCAGCAGCCATGTGCCCCCAGGTGAAGCTTTCTTT.

The CDR3 DNA follows: TGCAGTGCTAGTGAACCCGGGAGCTATGGCTACACCTTC. Protein: CSASEPGSYGYTF. V is TRBV20-1 and J is TRBJ1-2; D is uncertain. CDR3 length: 13 amino acids. Deletions cut 3 bases from V and 4 bases from J, with 12 bases between. CDR1 is DFQATT, CDR2 SNEGSKA, per germline (reference sequence).